This T cell receptor beta chain was documented in a study of blood T cell repertoires in COVID-19. At the level of the study: Whether acute or convalescent, the COVID-19 samples came from the United States, Italy and Spain.

Data came from immunoSEQ multiplex PCR; TCRdb stores just in-frame clones and leaves some out. Found here are around 110,000 clones, around 83% of them singletons; the top ten hold over 3%. With 4 bases clipped from V and 5 bases from J, the junction kept 12 bases outside the gene matches. This CDR3 has 16 amino acids. The germline V gene encodes CDR1 SQVTM and CDR2 ANQGSEA. Participants came from under 30 US areas, aged roughly 18 to 100 years. Each participant's cohort was designated according to participant-reported clinical history. This receptor was obtained from a woman aged 30 to 39 who had recovered from COVID-19. The sequenced sample was PBMCs or T cells enriched from blood (not recorded which). This chain uses TRBV29-1 with TRBJ2-5; 11 bases agree with TRBD2. The CDR3 DNA reads TGCAGCGTTGGTCCTAGCGGGAGGTGGAGGTCGGAGACCCAGTACTTC. This translates into CSVGPSGRWRSETQYF.